These T cell receptor beta chains were read from a single sample in a study of blood T cell repertoires in COVID-19. Generated by immunoSEQ multiplex PCR, the TCRdb table keeps only in-frame clones and is missing some. The table lists roughly 250,000 clones, approximately 84% of them singletons, with around 1.8% in the top ten. Sequenced sample: peripheral blood. Every receptor here comes from a woman of 80 years or more with acute or convalescent COVID-19. CDR3s include the opening cysteine and the closing phenylalanine or tryptophan. The D gene is left open where the match is weak. Clone size is given for some rows only: seen once, a few or many times, or a class if the clone is expanded.

j_gene: TRBJ1-5; abundance: .; v_gene: TRBV10-3; len: 18; d_gene: TRBD1; CDR3nt: TGTGCCATCTCCGAGGGCCGGTCAGACAGGGGGATAAATCAGCCCCAGCATTTT; CDR3aa: CAISEGRSDRGINQPQHF
j_gene: TRBJ1-1; abundance: .; v_gene: TRBV7-6; len: 15; d_gene: .; CDR3nt: TGTGCCAGCAGCTTATTGTCAGAAATGAACACTGAAGCTTTCTTT; CDR3aa: CASSLLSEMNTEAFF
j_gene: TRBJ2-2; abundance: .; v_gene: TRBV27; len: 15; d_gene: TRBD1; CDR3nt: TGTGCCAGCAGTTTCTTACAGGGGAAAGATGGGGAGCTGTTTTTT; CDR3aa: CASSFLQGKDGELFF
j_gene: TRBJ1-5; abundance: .; v_gene: TRBV28; len: 14; d_gene: TRBD1; CDR3nt: TGTGCCAGCAGGGGGACAGGCGACAATCAGCCCCAGCATTTT; CDR3aa: CASRGTGDNQPQHF
j_gene: TRBJ2-1; abundance: .; v_gene: TRBV2; len: 14; d_gene: TRBD2; CDR3nt: TGTGCCAGTTGGACTAGCGGGGCCCACAATGAGCAGTTCTTC; CDR3aa: CASWTSGAHNEQFF
j_gene: TRBJ2-7; abundance: .; v_gene: TRBV4-2; len: 16; d_gene: TRBD2; CDR3nt: TGTGCCAGCAGCCAAGATGAGCGGGAGAGAACCTACGAGCAGTACTTC; CDR3aa: CASSQDERERTYEQYF
j_gene: TRBJ1-6; abundance: .; v_gene: TRBV5-4; len: 15; d_gene: .; CDR3nt: TGTGCCAGCAGCTTGGCAGGGGAAAATAATTCACCCCTCCACTTT; CDR3aa: CASSLAGENNSPLHF
j_gene: TRBJ2-5; abundance: .; v_gene: TRBV5-1; len: 13; d_gene: TRBD2; CDR3nt: TGCGCCAGTACAATAGCGGGGGAAGAGACCCAGTACTTC; CDR3aa: CASTIAGEETQYF
j_gene: TRBJ1-6; abundance: .; v_gene: TRBV18; len: 14; d_gene: TRBD1; CDR3nt: TGTGCCAGCTCAGGGGACAGGGCGAATTCACCCCTCCACTTT; CDR3aa: CASSGDRANSPLHF
j_gene: TRBJ1-1; abundance: .; v_gene: TRBV5-6; len: 14; d_gene: .; CDR3nt: TGTGCCAGCAGCTGGGGTCAGGGTGGCACTGAAGCTTTCTTT; CDR3aa: CASSWGQGGTEAFF
j_gene: TRBJ2-3; abundance: .; v_gene: TRBV4-1; len: 15; d_gene: TRBD1; CDR3nt: TGCGCCAGCAGCCTCGGACAGGGAAAAACAGATACGCAGTATTTT; CDR3aa: CASSLGQGKTDTQYF
j_gene: TRBJ1-1; abundance: .; v_gene: TRBV27; len: 14; d_gene: .; CDR3nt: TGTGCCAGCAGTTTACCGGGGATGGTGGCTGAAGCTTTCTTT; CDR3aa: CASSLPGMVAEAFF
j_gene: TRBJ2-1; abundance: .; v_gene: TRBV20-1; len: 11; d_gene: .; CDR3nt: TGCAGTGCTAGCCGTTCGAGAGAGCAGTTCTTC; CDR3aa: CSASRSREQFF
j_gene: TRBJ2-7; abundance: .; v_gene: TRBV11-2; len: 16; d_gene: .; CDR3nt: TGTGCCAGCAGCTTAGATCTACAGGGGGGGATCCTCGAGCAGTACTTC; CDR3aa: CASSLDLQGGILEQYF
j_gene: TRBJ1-5; abundance: .; v_gene: TRBV5-1; len: 14; d_gene: TRBD1; CDR3nt: TGCGCCAGCAGCTCAGGGGGATTGAATCAGCCCCAGCATTTT; CDR3aa: CASSSGGLNQPQHF
j_gene: TRBJ1-6; abundance: .; v_gene: TRBV2; len: 13; d_gene: TRBD1; CDR3nt: TGTGCCAGCACCACAGGGGGGAATTCACCCCTCCACTTT; CDR3aa: CASTTGGNSPLHF
j_gene: TRBJ1-1; abundance: .; v_gene: TRBV6-5; len: 15; d_gene: TRBD1; CDR3nt: TGTGCCAGCAGTTGGGGACAGGCGCTGGGGACCATCGCTTTCTTT; CDR3aa: CASSWGQALGTIAFF
j_gene: TRBJ1-3; abundance: once; v_gene: TRBV7-8; len: 19; d_gene: .; CDR3nt: TGTGCCAGCAGCCCCCCTGGCCTTGGGGACTTTAGCTCTGGAAACACCATATATTTT; CDR3aa: CASSPPGLGDFSSGNTIYF
j_gene: TRBJ1-6; abundance: .; v_gene: TRBV10-3; len: 12; d_gene: .; CDR3nt: TGTGCCATCAGCCCGGATAATTCACCCCTCCACTTT; CDR3aa: CAISPDNSPLHF
j_gene: TRBJ1-4; abundance: .; v_gene: TRBV14; len: 16; d_gene: TRBD1; CDR3nt: TGTGCCAGCAGCCCAAGACAGGGCACAGCTAATGAAAAACTGTTTTTT; CDR3aa: CASSPRQGTANEKLFF
j_gene: TRBJ2-3; abundance: .; v_gene: TRBV5-1; len: 15; d_gene: TRBD1; CDR3nt: TGCGCCAGCAGCCAGTCCCAGGGGGCAGGAGATACGCAGTATTTT; CDR3aa: CASSQSQGAGDTQYF
j_gene: TRBJ2-7; abundance: large; v_gene: TRBV5-6; len: 13; d_gene: TRBD1; CDR3nt: TGTGCCAGCAGAAGGGACAGCTCCTACGAGCAGTACTTC; CDR3aa: CASRRDSSYEQYF
j_gene: TRBJ2-7; abundance: .; v_gene: TRBV7-2; len: 15; d_gene: TRBD1; CDR3nt: TGTGCCAGCAGCCTCACGGGACAGGCTGTCTACGAGCAGTACTTC; CDR3aa: CASSLTGQAVYEQYF
j_gene: TRBJ2-2; abundance: .; v_gene: TRBV19; len: 16; d_gene: TRBD2; CDR3nt: TGTGCCAGTAGTATTGGCCTAGCGGGGTCCACCGGGGAGCTGTTTTTT; CDR3aa: CASSIGLAGSTGELFF
j_gene: TRBJ1-5; abundance: few; v_gene: TRBV2; len: 15; d_gene: TRBD1; CDR3nt: TGTGCCAGCAGTGAGGACAGGGGGCGCATTCAGCCCCAGCATTTT; CDR3aa: CASSEDRGRIQPQHF
j_gene: TRBJ2-1; abundance: .; v_gene: TRBV7-2; len: 16; d_gene: TRBD2; CDR3nt: TGTGCCAGCAGCCCAAGACTAGCTGATCCCCTGGATGAGCAGTTCTTC; CDR3aa: CASSPRLADPLDEQFF
j_gene: TRBJ2-3; abundance: .; v_gene: TRBV21-1; len: 18; d_gene: .; CDR3nt: TGTGCCAGCAGCCATGGTCGAGGTTCTTTCTCTAAGCGAGATACGCAGTATTTT; CDR3aa: CASSHGRGSFSKRDTQYF
j_gene: TRBJ2-7; abundance: .; v_gene: TRBV5-1; len: 15; d_gene: TRBD2; CDR3nt: TGCGCCAGCAGCTGGGGACTAGCGGGAGGGTACGAGCAGTACTTC; CDR3aa: CASSWGLAGGYEQYF
j_gene: TRBJ1-1; abundance: .; v_gene: TRBV6-6; len: 15; d_gene: .; CDR3nt: TGTGCCAGCAGCACTGCGGCGGAAAAGAACACTGAAGCTTTCTTT; CDR3aa: CASSTAAEKNTEAFF
j_gene: TRBJ1-4; abundance: .; v_gene: TRBV7-2; len: 15; d_gene: TRBD1; CDR3nt: TGTGCCAGCAGCTTAGCGCGGGACAGGAATGAAAAACTGTTTTTT; CDR3aa: CASSLARDRNEKLFF
j_gene: TRBJ2-6; abundance: .; v_gene: TRBV7-3; len: 19; d_gene: TRBD1; CDR3nt: TGTGCCAGCAGCTACACCGGGACAGGGGTTTACTCTGGGGCCAACGTCCTGACTTTC; CDR3aa: CASSYTGTGVYSGANVLTF
j_gene: TRBJ2-1; abundance: few; v_gene: TRBV6-5; len: 13; d_gene: TRBD1; CDR3nt: TGTGCCAGCAGTTACGGTCAGGGGGATGAGCAGTTCTTC; CDR3aa: CASSYGQGDEQFF
j_gene: TRBJ2-3; abundance: few; v_gene: TRBV19; len: 17; d_gene: TRBD2; CDR3nt: TGTGCCAGTAGTATAGATCTTGCGGGAGGGGCCACAGATACGCAGTATTTT; CDR3aa: CASSIDLAGGATDTQYF
j_gene: TRBJ2-5; abundance: .; v_gene: TRBV25-1; len: 14; d_gene: TRBD1; CDR3nt: TGTGCCAGCAGTGAGATCCGGGACAGAGAGACCCAGTACTTC; CDR3aa: CASSEIRDRETQYF
j_gene: TRBJ2-5; abundance: .; v_gene: TRBV7-8; len: 14; d_gene: TRBD2; CDR3nt: TGTGCCAGCAGCTCTGGGACTAGCGAACAGACCCAGTACTTC; CDR3aa: CASSSGTSEQTQYF
j_gene: TRBJ2-7; abundance: .; v_gene: TRBV6-6; len: 12; d_gene: .; CDR3nt: TGTGCCAGCAGTTACAGCGAGCGGGAGCAGTACTTC; CDR3aa: CASSYSEREQYF
j_gene: TRBJ2-5; abundance: .; v_gene: TRBV5-1; len: 16; d_gene: TRBD2; CDR3nt: TGCGCCAGCAGCTTGGGGGGACTAGGCTACCAAGAGACCCAGTACTTC; CDR3aa: CASSLGGLGYQETQYF
j_gene: TRBJ2-7; abundance: few; v_gene: TRBV3-1/TRBV3-2; len: 17; d_gene: TRBD2; CDR3nt: TGTGCCAGCAGCCAAGGACTAGCGGGGGGTCAATCCTACGAGCAGTACTTC; CDR3aa: CASSQGLAGGQSYEQYF
j_gene: TRBJ1-2; abundance: .; v_gene: TRBV5-4; len: 16; d_gene: .; CDR3nt: TGTGCCAGCGCCCCCGCAGGGCGACTGGGGAACTATGGCTACACCTTC; CDR3aa: CASAPAGRLGNYGYTF
j_gene: TRBJ2-6; abundance: .; v_gene: TRBV15; len: 19; d_gene: .; CDR3nt: TGTGCCACCAGCAGAGATGGGGCAGGGGCCCCCTCTGGGGCCAACGTCCTGACTTTC; CDR3aa: CATSRDGAGAPSGANVLTF
j_gene: TRBJ2-1; abundance: few; v_gene: TRBV6-4; len: 14; d_gene: .; CDR3nt: TGTGCCAGCAGTCCCACAGGGAACTACAATGAGCAGTTCTTC; CDR3aa: CASSPTGNYNEQFF
j_gene: TRBJ1-1; abundance: .; v_gene: TRBV7-9; len: 13; d_gene: TRBD1; CDR3nt: TGTGCCAGCAGCTCGCAGGGGGGTACTGAAGCTTTCTTT; CDR3aa: CASSSQGGTEAFF
j_gene: TRBJ1-1; abundance: .; v_gene: TRBV3-1/TRBV3-2; len: 16; d_gene: TRBD1; CDR3nt: TGTGCCAGCAGCCAACTGACAGGGAAGGTGAACACTGAAGCTTTCTTT; CDR3aa: CASSQLTGKVNTEAFF
j_gene: TRBJ2-5; abundance: .; v_gene: TRBV5-4; len: 14; d_gene: .; CDR3nt: TGTGCCAGCAGCTTGAGAGGGTACCAAGAGACCCAGTACTTC; CDR3aa: CASSLRGYQETQYF
j_gene: TRBJ2-7; abundance: .; v_gene: TRBV6-2/TRBV6-3; len: 15; d_gene: .; CDR3nt: TGTGCCAGCAGTTACGGGCCCGTAAGCTCCTACGAGCAGTACTTC; CDR3aa: CASSYGPVSSYEQYF
j_gene: TRBJ2-3; abundance: .; v_gene: TRBV9; len: 13; d_gene: .; CDR3nt: TGTGCCAGCAACTATTTAGAGTCAGATACGCAGTATTTT; CDR3aa: CASNYLESDTQYF
j_gene: TRBJ2-1; abundance: few; v_gene: TRBV2; len: 16; d_gene: .; CDR3nt: TGTGCCAGCAGTGAAGCTACGGGGGTGATGGTCAATGAGCAGTTCTTC; CDR3aa: CASSEATGVMVNEQFF
j_gene: TRBJ1-6; abundance: .; v_gene: TRBV2; len: 13; d_gene: TRBD1; CDR3nt: TGTGCCAGCAGTGACACAGGGGGTTCACCCCTCCACTTT; CDR3aa: CASSDTGGSPLHF
j_gene: TRBJ2-7; abundance: .; v_gene: TRBV2; len: 15; d_gene: TRBD2; CDR3nt: TGTGCCAGCAGTGCGACGCTTAGCGGGCTCTACGAGCAGTACTTC; CDR3aa: CASSATLSGLYEQYF
j_gene: TRBJ1-5; abundance: few; v_gene: TRBV5-1; len: 13; d_gene: .; CDR3nt: TGCGCCAGCAGCTTGGACGGGGAGGAGCCCCAGCATTTT; CDR3aa: CASSLDGEEPQHF
j_gene: TRBJ1-2; abundance: .; v_gene: TRBV7-9; len: 13; d_gene: .; CDR3nt: TGTGCCAGCAGTCCCGACAATGTGGGTGGCTACACCTTC; CDR3aa: CASSPDNVGGYTF
j_gene: TRBJ1-4; abundance: .; v_gene: TRBV18; len: 15; d_gene: TRBD1; CDR3nt: TGTGCCAGCTCAACCATGACAGGGCATAATGAAAAACTGTTTTTT; CDR3aa: CASSTMTGHNEKLFF
j_gene: TRBJ2-5; abundance: .; v_gene: TRBV21-1; len: 19; d_gene: .; CDR3nt: TGTGCCAGCACAACACCCGAGACCTCAGGAGGTGGGTTAGAAGAGACCCAGTACTTC; CDR3aa: CASTTPETSGGGLEETQYF